The 9 T cell receptor beta chains given below trace back to one sample, sequenced in a study of prognosis after radiotherapy for stage I lung cancer. Amplification of TCR beta CDR3 from genomic DNA used two-round multiplex PCR. Each TRBV and TRBJ gene had its own primer in the first PCR round. TCRdb passed the multiplex PCR reads through MiXCR, listing each CDR3 protein once. The sample includes about 36,000 distinct CDR3 sequences, about 34% of them seen just once. Source: PBMCs, taken before or after stereotactic body radiation therapy (not recorded which). The source is a donor at least 50 years old with non-small cell lung cancer.

The sample holds many counts of this clonotype. The chain uses TRBV3-1 and TRBJ1-4; a weak D match, TRBD1 (5 bases). V lost 8 bases and J 0 bases, leaving 10 bases between the germline ends. Germline values: CDR1 LGHDT, CDR2 YNNKEL (reference sequence). The length of the CDR3 is 14 residues. The CDR3 region is CASGAGPTNEKLFF. The DNA for the CDR3 is TGTGCCAGCGGGGCGGGGCCAACTAATGAAAAACTGTTTTTT.

This clonotype was counted at least ten times. The V call is TRBV5-5, the J call TRBJ1-3; a possible D gene is TRBD1 (5 bases). Trimming left V 0 bases short and J 2 bases short, with 9 bases between. This CDR3 is built from 15 residues. Per germline, CDR1 SGHKS and CDR2 YYEKEE (reference sequence). The CDR3 DNA reads as TGTGCCAGCAGCTTGGAGGGGTCCACTGGAAACACCATATATTTT. This codes for CASSLEGSTGNTIYF.

As to this clonotype: Given a much more abundant clone one base away, this may be a read error. V is TRBV6-2 or TRBV6-3 and J is TRBJ1-4, with D uncertain. This CDR3 has 16 amino acids. Germline V gives CDR1 MNHEY, CDR2 SVGEGT. The V end was cut by 6 bases, the J end by 8 bases, with 22 bases between. The CDR3 DNA is TGTGCCAGCAGAGCCCCCTATACCGTGACGGCAGAAAAACTGTTTTTT. Translating gives CASRAPYTVTAEKLFF.

This clonotype was observed at least ten times. In DNA form, the CDR3 reads TGTGCCACCAGTGATTTTAAGGGAGGAAGTACGAACACCGGGGAGCTGTTTTTT. Its translation: CATSDFKGGSTNTGELFF. J is TRBJ2-2 and V is TRBV24-1; a weak D match, TRBD2 (6 bases). The V and J ends lost 1 base and 0 bases respectively, with 14 bases between them. The CDR3 is 18 amino acids. Germline V lookup: CDR1 KGHDR, CDR2 SFDVKD.

Remarks on this clonotype: This may come from a read error, since a much larger clone is one base off. The chain couples TRBV6-9 to TRBJ1-1, with unresolved D. The CDR3 contains 15 residues. Trimming took 3 bases from V and 4 from J, leaving 15 bases between them. Per the germline V gene, CDR1 is MNHGY and CDR2 is SVAAGI. CDR3 loop: CASSYGPVVITEAFF. The CDR3 nucleotides are TGTGCCAGCAGTTACGGTCCAGTGGTAATCACTGAAGCTTTCTTT.

Of note for this clonotype: One base separates it from a far larger clone, so it is likely a read error. The chain has TRBV6-2 or TRBV6-3 and TRBJ1-1; 7 nucleotides match TRBD1. The germline CDR1 and CDR2 sequences are MNHEY and SVGEGT. The CDR3 sequence is 13 residues long. In DNA form, the CDR3 reads TGTGCCAGCAGATTCGACAGGGACACTGAATCTTTCTTT. Translating it yields CASRFDRDTESFF.

The rearrangement links TRBV12-3 or TRBV12-4 to TRBJ1-2, with 8 bases matching TRBD1. The CDR3 extends over 15 amino acids. The junction had 10 bases not matched to a gene; V was cut back by 3 bases and J by 7 bases. Here the CDR3 reads CASSFTITGGGGYTF. CDR3 nucleotides: TGTGCCAGCAGTTTTACAATTACAGGGGGAGGTGGCTACACCTTC.

This clonotype was observed a single time. Mismatch with germline at one junction end may stem from a read error. The chain links TRBV6-2 or TRBV6-3 to TRBJ1-2; 10 bases agree with TRBD1. Per the germline V gene, CDR1 is MNHEY and CDR2 is SVGEGT. The CDR3 runs 14 residues. In DNA form, the CDR3 reads TGTGCCGGCAGGGGGGACAGGGGATTCGGTGGCTACACCTTC. Protein product: CAGRGDRGFGGYTF.

V is TRBV27 and J is TRBJ2-1, with TRBD1 as a possible D gene (6 bases). V lost 5 bases and J 2 bases, leaving 13 bases between the germline ends. CDR3 length: 15 amino acids. Looked up from germline, CDR1 is MNHEY and CDR2 is SMNVEV (reference sequence). CDR3 nucleotide sequence: TGTGCCAGCAGTATAGCTGGGGGCGCCTACAATGAGCAGTTCTTC. Amino acid sequence: CASSIAGGAYNEQFF.